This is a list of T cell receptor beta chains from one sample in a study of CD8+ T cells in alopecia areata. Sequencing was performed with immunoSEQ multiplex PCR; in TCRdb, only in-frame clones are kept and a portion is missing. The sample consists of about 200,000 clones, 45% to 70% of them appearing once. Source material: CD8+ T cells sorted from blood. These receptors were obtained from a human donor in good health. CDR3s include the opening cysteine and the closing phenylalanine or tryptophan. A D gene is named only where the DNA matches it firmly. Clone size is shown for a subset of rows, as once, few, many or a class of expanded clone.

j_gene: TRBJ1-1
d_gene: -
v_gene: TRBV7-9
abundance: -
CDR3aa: CASWAELNTEAFF
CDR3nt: TGTGCCAGCTGGGCGGAACTGAACACTGAAGCTTTCTTT

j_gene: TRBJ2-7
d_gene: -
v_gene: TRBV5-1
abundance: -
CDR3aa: CASSNGGGVYEQYF
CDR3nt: TGCGCCAGCAGCAACGGAGGGGGCGTCTACGAGCAGTACTTC

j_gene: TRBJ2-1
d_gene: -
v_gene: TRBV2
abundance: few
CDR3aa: CASSDGSSYNEQFF
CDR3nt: TGTGCCAGCAGTGACGGGAGCTCCTACAATGAGCAGTTCTTC

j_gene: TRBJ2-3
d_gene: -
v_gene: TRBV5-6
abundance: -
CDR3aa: CASSLPSTDTQYF
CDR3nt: TGTGCCAGCAGCTTGCCTAGCACAGATACGCAGTATTTT

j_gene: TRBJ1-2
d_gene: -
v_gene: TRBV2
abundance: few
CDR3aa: CATKPPGGGYTF
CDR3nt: TGTGCCACCAAACCGCCCGGGGGGGGCTACACCTTC

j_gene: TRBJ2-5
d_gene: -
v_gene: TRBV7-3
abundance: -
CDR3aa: CASSPAGLETQYF
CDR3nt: TGTGCCAGCAGCCCCGCGGGTCTCGAGACCCAGTACTTC

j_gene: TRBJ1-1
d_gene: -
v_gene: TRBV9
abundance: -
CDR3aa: CASNKGTTEAFF
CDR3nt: TGTGCCAGCAACAAGGGGACCACTGAAGCTTTCTTT

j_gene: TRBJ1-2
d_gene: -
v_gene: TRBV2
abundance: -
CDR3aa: CASQKPGNYGYTF
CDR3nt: TGTGCCAGCCAGAAGCCAGGGAACTATGGCTACACCTTC

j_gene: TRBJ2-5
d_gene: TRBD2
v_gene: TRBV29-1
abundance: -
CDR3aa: CSATASGETQYF
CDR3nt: TGCAGCGCTACCGCTAGCGGCGAGACCCAGTACTTC

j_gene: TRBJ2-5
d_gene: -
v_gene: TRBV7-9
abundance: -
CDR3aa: CASSRGPQETQYF
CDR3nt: TGTGCCAGCAGCCGGGGACCGCAAGAGACCCAGTACTTC

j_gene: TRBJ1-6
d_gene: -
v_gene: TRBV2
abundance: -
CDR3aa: CASRVTGSRISNNSPLHF
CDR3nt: TGTGCCAGCAGGGTTACAGGGTCAAGGATCAGTAATAACTCACCCCTCCACTTT

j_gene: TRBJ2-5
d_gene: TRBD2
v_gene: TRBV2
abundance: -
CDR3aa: CASSDPGLDETQYF
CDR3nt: TGTGCCAGCAGTGATCCGGGACTAGACGAGACCCAGTACTTC

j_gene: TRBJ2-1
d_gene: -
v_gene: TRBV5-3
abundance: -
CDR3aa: CARSSSTPLALAHYNEQFF
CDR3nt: TGTGCCAGAAGCTCCAGTACCCCCCTGGCCCTAGCCCACTACAATGAGCAGTTCTTC

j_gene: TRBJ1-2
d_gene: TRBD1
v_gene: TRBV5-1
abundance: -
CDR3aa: CASSLSRGPSLNYGYTF
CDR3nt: TGCGCCAGCAGCTTGAGTAGGGGGCCATCACTCAACTATGGCTACACCTTC

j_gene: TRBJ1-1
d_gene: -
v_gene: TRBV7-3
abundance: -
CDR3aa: CASSSPTRGAEAFF
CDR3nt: TGTGCCAGCAGCTCCCCCACGCGAGGCGCAGAAGCTTTCTTT

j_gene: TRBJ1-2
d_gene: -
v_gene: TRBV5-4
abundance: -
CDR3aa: CASSLVPSLLGGYTF
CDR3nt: TGTGCCAGCAGCTTGGTTCCCAGCCTCCTAGGTGGCTACACCTTC

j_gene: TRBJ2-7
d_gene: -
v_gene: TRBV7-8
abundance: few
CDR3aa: CAARAVEESYEQYF
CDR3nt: TGTGCCGCACGGGCGGTGGAGGAAAGCTACGAGCAGTACTTC

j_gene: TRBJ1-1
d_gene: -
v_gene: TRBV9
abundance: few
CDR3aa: CASSVASTGAFF
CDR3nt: TGTGCCAGCAGCGTAGCTAGTACTGGGGCTTTCTTT

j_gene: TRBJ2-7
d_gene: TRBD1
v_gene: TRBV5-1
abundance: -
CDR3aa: CASSSDRGIDEQYF
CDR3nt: TGCGCCAGCAGCTCGGACAGGGGGATCGACGAGCAGTACTTC

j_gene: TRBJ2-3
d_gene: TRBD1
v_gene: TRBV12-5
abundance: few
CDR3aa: CASGLVGQNPDTQYF
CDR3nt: TGTGCTAGTGGTTTGGTGGGACAGAATCCAGATACGCAGTATTTT

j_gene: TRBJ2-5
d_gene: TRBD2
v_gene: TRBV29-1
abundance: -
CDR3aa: CTFGGGSQETQYF
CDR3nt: TGCACCTTTGGGGGGGGGTCCCAAGAGACCCAGTACTTC

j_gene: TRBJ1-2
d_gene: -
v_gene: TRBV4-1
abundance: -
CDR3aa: CASSQVLRLGGYTF
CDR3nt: TGCGCCAGCAGCCAAGTTCTCCGACTTGGGGGCTACACCTTC

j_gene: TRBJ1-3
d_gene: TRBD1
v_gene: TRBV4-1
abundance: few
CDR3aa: CASSQSADRAISGNTIYF
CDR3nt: TGCGCCAGCAGCCAAAGCGCTGACAGGGCTATCTCTGGAAACACCATATATTTT

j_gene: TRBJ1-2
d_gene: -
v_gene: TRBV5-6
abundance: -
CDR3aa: CASSFPTGGYTF
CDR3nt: TGTGCCAGCAGCTTTCCGACAGGCGGCTACACCTTC

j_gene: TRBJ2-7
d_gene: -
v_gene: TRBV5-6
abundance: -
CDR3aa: CASSLQEDYEQYF
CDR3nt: TGTGCCAGCAGCTTACAAGAGGACTACGAGCAGTACTTC

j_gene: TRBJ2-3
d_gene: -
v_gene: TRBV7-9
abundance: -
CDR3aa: CASSYQTSTDTQYF
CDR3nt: TGTGCCAGCAGCTATCAGACTAGCACAGATACGCAGTATTTT

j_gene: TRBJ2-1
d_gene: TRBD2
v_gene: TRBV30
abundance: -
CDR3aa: CAWSVAAGVNEQFF
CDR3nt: TGTGCCTGGAGTGTAGCAGCGGGGGTGAATGAGCAGTTCTTC

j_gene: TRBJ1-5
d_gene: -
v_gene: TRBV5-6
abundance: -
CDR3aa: CASSLGQGTNQPQHF
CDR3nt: TGTGCCAGCAGCTTGGGTCAGGGTACGAATCAGCCCCAGCATTTT

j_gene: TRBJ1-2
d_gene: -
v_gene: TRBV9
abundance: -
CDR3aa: CASSGIFDGYTF
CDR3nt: TGTGCCAGCAGCGGAATCTTCGATGGCTACACCTTC

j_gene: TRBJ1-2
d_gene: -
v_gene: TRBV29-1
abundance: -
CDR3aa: CSGLQGFNGYTF
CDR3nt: TGCAGCGGCCTACAGGGATTCAATGGCTACACCTTC

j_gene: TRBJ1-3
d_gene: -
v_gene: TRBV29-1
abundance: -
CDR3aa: CSGRSGNTIYF
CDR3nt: TGCAGCGGGAGGTCTGGAAACACCATATATTTT

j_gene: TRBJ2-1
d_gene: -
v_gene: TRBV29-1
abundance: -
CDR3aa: CSVEDRGKSSYNEQFF
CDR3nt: TGCAGCGTTGAAGATAGAGGAAAGAGCTCCTACAATGAGCAGTTCTTC

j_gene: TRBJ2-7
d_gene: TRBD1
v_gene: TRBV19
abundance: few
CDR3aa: CASRSGTGAYEQYF
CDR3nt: TGTGCCAGTAGATCCGGGACAGGGGCCTACGAGCAGTACTTC

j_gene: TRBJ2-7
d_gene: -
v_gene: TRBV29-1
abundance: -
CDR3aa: CSVQGSSSYEQYF
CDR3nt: TGCAGCGTCCAGGGGAGTAGCTCCTACGAGCAGTACTTC

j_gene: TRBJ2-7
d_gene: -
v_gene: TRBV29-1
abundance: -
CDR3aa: CSVETARGGSYEQYF
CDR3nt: TGCAGCGTTGAAACTGCCAGGGGAGGGTCCTACGAGCAGTACTTC

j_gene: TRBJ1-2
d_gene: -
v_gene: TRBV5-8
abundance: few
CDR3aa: CASSSREADRYYGYTF
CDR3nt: TGTGCCAGCAGCTCCAGGGAGGCCGACAGGTACTATGGCTACACCTTC

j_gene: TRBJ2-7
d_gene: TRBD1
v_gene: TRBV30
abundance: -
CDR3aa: CAWTPTGGLEQYF
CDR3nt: TGTGCCTGGACCCCGACAGGGGGTCTCGAGCAGTACTTC

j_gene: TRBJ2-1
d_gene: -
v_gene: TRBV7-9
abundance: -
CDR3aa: CASRFSNEQFF
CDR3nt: TGTGCCAGCAGGTTCAGCAATGAGCAGTTCTTC

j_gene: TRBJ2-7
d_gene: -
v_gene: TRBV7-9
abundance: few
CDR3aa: CASSLGIPYEQYF
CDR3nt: TGTGCCAGCAGCTTAGGGATCCCCTACGAGCAGTACTTC

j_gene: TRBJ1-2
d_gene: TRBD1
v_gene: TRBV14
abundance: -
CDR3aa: CASSPATGYGYTF
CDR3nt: TGTGCCAGCAGCCCTGCGACAGGGTATGGCTACACCTTC

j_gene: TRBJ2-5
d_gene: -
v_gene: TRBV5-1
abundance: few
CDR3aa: CASSTGRGLSQETQYF
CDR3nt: TGCGCCAGCAGCACAGGACGGGGACTGAGCCAAGAGACCCAGTACTTC

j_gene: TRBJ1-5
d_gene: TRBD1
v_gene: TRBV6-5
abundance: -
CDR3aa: CASSKRTGEQPQHF
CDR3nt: TGTGCCAGCAGTAAAAGGACAGGGGAGCAGCCCCAGCATTTT

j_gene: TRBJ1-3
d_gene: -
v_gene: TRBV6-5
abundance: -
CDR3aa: CASSYSRSGNTIYF
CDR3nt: TGTGCCAGCAGTTACTCGCGGTCTGGAAACACCATATATTTT

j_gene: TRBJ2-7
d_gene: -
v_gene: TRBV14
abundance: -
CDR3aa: CASSQPRSNSYEQYF
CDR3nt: TGTGCCAGCAGCCAACCCCGGAGTAACTCCTACGAGCAGTACTTC

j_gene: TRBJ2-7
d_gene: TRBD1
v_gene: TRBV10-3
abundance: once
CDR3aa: CAISESMTGDYEQYF
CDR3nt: TGTGCCATCAGTGAGTCAATGACAGGGGACTACGAGCAGTACTTC

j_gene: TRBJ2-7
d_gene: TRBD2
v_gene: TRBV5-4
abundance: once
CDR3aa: CASSKGLAGSYEQYF
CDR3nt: TGTGCCAGCAGCAAGGGACTAGCGGGGTCCTACGAGCAGTACTTC

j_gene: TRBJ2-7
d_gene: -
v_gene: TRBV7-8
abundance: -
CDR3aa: CASSPNYGEQYF
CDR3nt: TGTGCCAGCAGCCCTAATTACGGGGAGCAGTACTTC

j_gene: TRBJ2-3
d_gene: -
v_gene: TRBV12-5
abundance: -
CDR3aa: CASGLSEDTQYF
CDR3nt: TGTGCTAGTGGTTTATCTGAAGATACGCAGTATTTT

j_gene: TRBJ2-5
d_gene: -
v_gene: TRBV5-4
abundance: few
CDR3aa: CASSLGLIKETQYF
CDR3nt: TGTGCCAGCAGCCTCGGACTTATCAAAGAGACCCAGTACTTC

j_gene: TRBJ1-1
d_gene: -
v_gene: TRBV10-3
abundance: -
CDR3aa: CAISQGQNTEAFF
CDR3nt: TGTGCCATCAGTCAGGGGCAGAACACTGAAGCTTTCTTT

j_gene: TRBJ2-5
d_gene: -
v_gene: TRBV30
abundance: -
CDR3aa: CAWSVRMAALGETQYF
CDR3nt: TGTGCCTGGAGTGTACGGATGGCAGCTCTTGGGGAGACCCAGTACTTC

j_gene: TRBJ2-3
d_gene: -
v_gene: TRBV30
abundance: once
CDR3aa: CAWTPLRNTDTQYF
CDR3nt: TGTGCCTGGACTCCGCTGCGGAACACAGATACGCAGTATTTT